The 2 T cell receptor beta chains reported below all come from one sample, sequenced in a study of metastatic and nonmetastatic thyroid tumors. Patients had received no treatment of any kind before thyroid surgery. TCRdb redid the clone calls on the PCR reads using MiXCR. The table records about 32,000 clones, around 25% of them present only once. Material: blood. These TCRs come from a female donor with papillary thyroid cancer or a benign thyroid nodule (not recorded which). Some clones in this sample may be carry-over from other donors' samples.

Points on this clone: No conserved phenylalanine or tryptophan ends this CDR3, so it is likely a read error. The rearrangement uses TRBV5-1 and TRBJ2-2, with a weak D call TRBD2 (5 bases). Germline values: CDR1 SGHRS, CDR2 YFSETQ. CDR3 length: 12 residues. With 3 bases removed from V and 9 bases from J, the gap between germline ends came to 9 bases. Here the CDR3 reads CASSWETWELFL. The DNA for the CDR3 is TGCGCCAGCAGCTGGGAGACCTGGGAGCTGTTTTTA.

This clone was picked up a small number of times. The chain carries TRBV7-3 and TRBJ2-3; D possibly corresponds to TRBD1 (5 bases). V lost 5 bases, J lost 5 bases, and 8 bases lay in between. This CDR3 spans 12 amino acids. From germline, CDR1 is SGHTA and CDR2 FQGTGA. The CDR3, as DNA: TGTGCCAGCAGCCCAACAGGAGATACGCAGTATTTT. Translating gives CASSPTGDTQYF.